Each of the 20 T cell receptor beta chains below was sequenced from the same sample in a study of PD-1 blockade in classical Hodgkin lymphoma. Assay: immunoSEQ multiplex PCR; the TCRdb copy retains only in-frame clones and omits some. Of 96,000 or so clones listed, around 93% are singletons. The time point is: cycle 4 day 1 (C4D1), after less than 7 weeks of nivolumab. Each and every patient relapsed after autologous stem cell transplantation, and patients got differing brentuximab vedotin exposure. The sample here was peripheral blood mononuclear cells (PBMCs), taken before the fourth cycle of nivolumab. The receptors derive from a human donor with classical Hodgkin lymphoma.

This clone was observed a single time. The V gene is TRBV15, the J gene TRBJ2-2; no firm D call. Looked up from germline, CDR1 is LNHNV and CDR2 is YYDKDF (reference sequence). V lost 0 bases to trimming and J lost 0 bases, with 8 bases between them. This CDR3 has 16 amino acids. DNA for the CDR3: TGTGCCACCAGCAGAGAACTGAGTGCGAACACCGGGGAGCTGTTTTTT. Protein product: CATSRELSANTGELFF.

The chain combines TRBV6-5 with TRBJ2-4, with D possibly called TRBD1 or TRBD2 (6 bases each). V gave up 6 bases and J gave up 0 bases, with 12 bases separating them. This CDR3 contains 15 residues. Germline values: CDR1 MNHEY, CDR2 SVGAGI. The CDR3 sequence is CASRQGGVAKNIQYF. CDR3 coding DNA: TGTGCCAGCAGACAGGGCGGGGTAGCCAAAAACATTCAGTACTTC.

The chain is built from TRBV10-3 and TRBJ1-5; D uncertain. This CDR3 is 13 amino acids long. Germline V CDR1 and CDR2: ENHRY, SYGVKD. The V end was cut by 6 bases, the J end by 7 bases, with 13 bases between. CDR3 bases: TGTGCCATCAGGGCAACAGAGAGGCAGCCCCAGCATTTT. Translation: CAIRATERQPQHF.

The genes are TRBV5-4 and TRBJ2-7; possibly TRBD1 or TRBD2 for D (6 bases each). CDR1 and CDR2 (germline): SGHNT, YYREEE (reference sequence). This CDR3 contains 15 residues. V lost 0 bases and J lost 7, with 17 bases in between. Here the CDR3 reads CASSLESGGAGEQYF. The CDR3 DNA follows: TGTGCCAGCAGCTTGGAATCCGGGGGCGCGGGGGAGCAGTACTTC.

This rearrangement joins TRBV5-6 to TRBJ1-4, with 7 bases identical to TRBD1. The CDR3 is 16 residues long. J lost 8 bases, V lost 3 bases, and 13 bases had no gene match. From germline, CDR1 is SGHDT and CDR2 YYEEEE. The CDR3 DNA is TGTGCCAGCAGCTCTGGGCTAGGCAGGGGGTCAGAAAAACTGTTTTTT. It specifies CASSSGLGRGSEKLFF. Based on the CDR3 plus reference TRBV5-6 and TRBJ1-4, the full variable domain is DAGVTQSPTHLIKTRGQQVTLRCSPKSGHDTVSWYQQALGQGPQFIFQYYEEEERQRGNFPDRFSGHQFPNYSSELNVNALLLGDSALYLCASSSGLGRGSEKLFFGSGTQLSVL.

This clone was counted a single time. CDR3 sequence (DNA): TGTGCCAGCTCACCACAGGGGGCAAACTATGGCTACACCTTC. Amino acids: CASSPQGANYGYTF. The chain couples TRBV18 to TRBJ1-2, with 7 nucleotides matching TRBD1. The junction had 1 base not matched to a gene; V was cut back by 1 base and J by 2 bases. The germline V gene encodes CDR1 KGHSH and CDR2 LQKENI. The CDR3 covers 14 residues.

This chain joins TRBV7-9 and TRBJ1-3, with 10 bases matching TRBD1. CDR1 SEHNR and CDR2 FQNEAQ come from the germline V gene (reference sequence). The CDR3 runs 16 residues. Losses at the gene ends were 3 bases for V and 3 bases for J; bases not matched to a gene: 5. The CDR3: CASSFLTGGFGNTIYF. CDR3 coding DNA: TGTGCCAGCAGCTTCCTGACAGGGGGCTTTGGAAACACCATATATTTT.

The chain joins TRBV6-1 to TRBJ2-7; the match to TRBD2 covers 10 bases. CDR1 is MNHNS, CDR2 SASEGT, per germline. The CDR3 is made up of 17 amino acids. Trimming at V came to 0 bases and at J to 2 bases, leaving 7 bases not matched to a gene. DNA for the CDR3: TGTGCCAGCAGTGAAGCGGTAACTAGCGGGAACGCCTACGAGCAGTACTTC. This codes for CASSEAVTSGNAYEQYF.

The sample holds one count of this clone. The J gene is TRBJ2-7, the V gene TRBV19; TRBD2 agrees at 11 bases. The CDR3 consists of 15 residues. V lost 5 bases and J lost 6; bases outside the gene matches: 9. From germline, CDR1 is LNHDA and CDR2 SQIVND (reference sequence). The CDR3 sequence: CASSVLTSGSSEQYF. The CDR3, as DNA: TGTGCCAGTAGTGTTTTAACTAGCGGGAGTAGCGAGCAGTACTTC. The full variable domain, in which reference TRBV19 and TRBJ2-7 provide the parts outside the CDR3, is DGGITQSPKYLFRKEGQNVTLSCEQNLNHDAMYWYRQDPGQGLRLIYYSQIVNDFQKGDIAEGYSVSREKKESFPLTVTSAQKNPTAFYLCASSVLTSGSSEQYFGPGTRLTVT.

This clone was recorded only once. The rearrangement uses TRBV6-5 and TRBJ2-7; 9 nucleotides line up with TRBD1. Looked up from germline, CDR1 is MNHEY and CDR2 is SVGAGI. The CDR3 totals 15 residues. With 5 bases clipped from V and 2 bases from J, the junction kept 7 bases outside the gene matches. CDR3 protein: CASSRGTGLPYEQYF. CDR3 DNA: TGTGCCAGCAGTAGAGGGACAGGGTTGCCCTACGAGCAGTACTTC.

The chain has TRBV6-5 and TRBJ1-5; D possibly corresponds to TRBD1 (5 bases). V lost 0 bases to trimming and J lost 4 bases, with 10 bases between them. This CDR3 has 15 amino acids. Germline CDR1 and CDR2: MNHEY and SVGAGI. Written as DNA, the CDR3 is TGTGCCAGCAGTTACTCGGAGGGGTTGAATCAGCCCCAGCATTTT. Protein sequence: CASSYSEGLNQPQHF.

V usage is TRBV27 and J usage is TRBJ1-2; TRBD1 might be the D (5 bases). The germline V gene has CDR1 MNHEY and CDR2 SMNVEV (reference sequence). The CDR3 has 13 amino acids. Trimming pared 5 bases from V and 4 bases from J, leaving 11 bases between. CDR3 sequence reads: CASSRLGTYGYTF. CDR3 in DNA: TGTGCCAGCAGTCGCTTGGGGACCTATGGCTACACCTTC.

Here the CDR3 DNA reads TGTGCCAGCAGACCTCCGGGATCCGGAAACACCATATATTTT. This translates into CASRPPGSGNTIYF. The gene calls are TRBV7-2 and TRBJ1-3; D not certain. The CDR3 consists of 14 residues. V lost 6 bases to trimming and J lost 4 bases, with 13 bases between them. In germline, CDR1 is SGHTA, CDR2 FQGNSA.

J is TRBJ2-1 and V is TRBV28; D is undetermined. Trimming cost V 5 bases and J 4 bases, with 3 bases left between them. CDR3 length equals 11 residues. Germline CDR1 reads MDHEN; CDR2 reads SYDVKM. In nucleotides, the CDR3 is TGTGCCAGCAGTCCATACAATGAGCAGTTCTTC. Amino acid sequence: CASSPYNEQFF.

The chain combines TRBV30 with TRBJ1-4; 7 nucleotides match TRBD1. Germline V gene lookup returns CDR1 GTSNPN and CDR2 SVGIG (reference sequence). This CDR3 spans 13 amino acids. Trimming at V came to 3 bases and at J to 7 bases, leaving 5 bases not matched to a gene. DNA for the CDR3: TGTGCCTGGAGCGGGACAGTCGGTGAAAAACTGTTTTTT. Translating it yields CAWSGTVGEKLFF.

CDR3 in amino acids: CASSLGHPQETQYF. CDR3 bases: TGTGCCAGCAGCTTAGGGCATCCCCAAGAGACCCAGTACTTC. J is TRBJ2-5 and V is TRBV7-9; no definite D call. V lost 1 base to trimming and J lost 1 base, with 7 bases between them. This CDR3 spans 14 amino acids. Germline-derived CDR1 and CDR2 are SEHNR and FQNEAQ (reference sequence).

The chain carries TRBV18 and TRBJ1-3, with D tentatively TRBD1 (5 bases). This CDR3 comprises 16 residues. Per germline, CDR1 KGHSH and CDR2 LQKENI. V lost 1 base and J lost 4, with 14 bases in between. This chain's CDR3 is CASSPQTGDSGNTIYF. The CDR3 DNA sequence: TGTGCCAGCTCACCACAAACGGGGGATAGCGGAAACACCATATATTTT.

The chain uses TRBV5-1 and TRBJ1-1, with D perhaps TRBD1 (5 bases). Germline-derived CDR1 and CDR2 are SGHRS and YFSETQ. This CDR3 contains 15 residues. With 4 bases removed from V and 4 bases from J, the gap between germline ends came to 17 bases. The CDR3 loop reads CASSPSEVRGTEAFF. In DNA form, the CDR3 reads TGCGCCAGCAGCCCTAGCGAGGTAAGGGGCACTGAAGCTTTCTTT.

The V call is TRBV11-2, the J call TRBJ2-2, with TRBD2 identical over 8 bases. This CDR3 region has 15 residues. Trimming removed 1 base from V and 7 bases from J; junction bases left unmatched: 5. CDR1 SGHAT and CDR2 FQNNGV come from the germline V gene. CDR3 DNA sequence: TGTGCCAGCAGCTTAGCGGGAGGGAATAGCGGGGAGCTGTTTTTT. Encoded protein: CASSLAGGNSGELFF.

This chain joins TRBV9 and TRBJ2-1; a possible D gene is TRBD1 (6 bases). The V gene's germline CDR1 is SGDLS and CDR2 YYNGEE. Trimming took off 3 bases at V and 4 bases at J, with 11 bases between the two ends. The CDR3 runs 14 residues. The CDR3 DNA reads as TGTGCCAGCAGCGCCGGGACACTTTACAATGAGCAGTTCTTC. Translation gives CASSAGTLYNEQFF.